The sequence of this TCR beta chain was determined in a study of T-cell reconstitution after alpha-beta-depleted transplantation in children. This clonotype was counted many times. A TCRbeta library incorporating unique molecular identifiers was prepared. TCRdb used MiXCR to reprocess the PCR reads, holding one entry per CDR3 protein. The table includes a few hundred thousand distinct CDR3 sequences, approximately 10% detected once. CDR3 size: 20 residues. Germline CDR1 and CDR2: LGHNA and YNFKEQ. Losses at the gene ends were 0 bases for V and 2 bases for J; bases not matched to a gene: 13. This chain uses TRBV4-2 with TRBJ2-6, with 7 bases that match TRBD1. This clonotype was sampled from a human donor who donated a stem cell graft to a child with acute lymphoblastic leukemia. The sequencing used PBMCs from the stem cell graft donor, collected from the stem cell graft. The CDR3 bases are TGTGCCAGCAGCCAAGATCCTCCGCGACAGGGTTACGCTGGGGCCAACGTCCTGACTTTC. Its translation: CASSQDPPRQGYAGANVLTF.